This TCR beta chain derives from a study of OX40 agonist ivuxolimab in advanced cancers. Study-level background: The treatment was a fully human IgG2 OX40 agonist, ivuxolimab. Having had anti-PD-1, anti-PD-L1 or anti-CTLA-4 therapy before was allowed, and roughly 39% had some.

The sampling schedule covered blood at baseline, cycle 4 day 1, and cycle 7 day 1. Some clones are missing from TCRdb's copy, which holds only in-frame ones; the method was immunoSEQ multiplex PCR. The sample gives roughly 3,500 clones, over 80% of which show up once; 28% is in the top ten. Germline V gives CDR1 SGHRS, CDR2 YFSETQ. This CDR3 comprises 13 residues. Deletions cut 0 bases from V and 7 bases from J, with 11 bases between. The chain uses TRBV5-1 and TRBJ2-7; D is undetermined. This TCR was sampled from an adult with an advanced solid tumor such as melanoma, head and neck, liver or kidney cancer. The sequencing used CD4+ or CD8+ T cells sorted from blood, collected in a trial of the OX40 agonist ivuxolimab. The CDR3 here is CASSLANRQEQYF. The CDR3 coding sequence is TGCGCCAGCAGCTTGGCCAATCGGCAGGAGCAGTACTTC.